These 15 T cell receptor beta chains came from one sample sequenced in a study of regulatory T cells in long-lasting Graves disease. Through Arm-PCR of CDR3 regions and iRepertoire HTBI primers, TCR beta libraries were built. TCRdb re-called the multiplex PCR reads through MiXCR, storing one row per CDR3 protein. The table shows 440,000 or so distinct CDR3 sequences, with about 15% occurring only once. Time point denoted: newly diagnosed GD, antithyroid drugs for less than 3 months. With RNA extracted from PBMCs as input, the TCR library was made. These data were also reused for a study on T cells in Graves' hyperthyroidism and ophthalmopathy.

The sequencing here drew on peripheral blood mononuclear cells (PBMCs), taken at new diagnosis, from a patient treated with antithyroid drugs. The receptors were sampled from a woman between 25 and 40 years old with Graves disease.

The DNA for the CDR3 is TGTGCCAGCAGCTTAGACGGAGGGTTGAGCAATCAGCCCCAGCATTTT. This codes for CASSLDGGLSNQPQHF. The gene calls are TRBV11-2 and TRBJ1-5; no reliable D call. Between the trimmed V and J ends, which lost 0 bases and 1 base, there was a span of 10 bases. The CDR3 is 16 residues long. Germline lookup yields CDR1 SGHAT and CDR2 FQNNGV.

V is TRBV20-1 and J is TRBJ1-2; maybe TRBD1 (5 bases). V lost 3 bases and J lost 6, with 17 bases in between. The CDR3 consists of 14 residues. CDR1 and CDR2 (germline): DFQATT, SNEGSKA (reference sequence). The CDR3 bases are TGCAGTGCTAGTGTGAGCAGGGAGGGTCATGGCTACACCTTC. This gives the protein CSASVSREGHGYTF.

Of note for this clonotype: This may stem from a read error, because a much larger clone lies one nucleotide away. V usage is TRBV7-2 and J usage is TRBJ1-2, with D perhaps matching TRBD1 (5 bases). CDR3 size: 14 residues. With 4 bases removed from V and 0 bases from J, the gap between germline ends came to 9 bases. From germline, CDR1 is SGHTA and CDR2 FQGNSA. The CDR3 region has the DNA TGTGCCAGCAGCTCCCTGGGGGCTAACTATGGCTACACCTTC. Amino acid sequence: CASSSLGANYGYTF.

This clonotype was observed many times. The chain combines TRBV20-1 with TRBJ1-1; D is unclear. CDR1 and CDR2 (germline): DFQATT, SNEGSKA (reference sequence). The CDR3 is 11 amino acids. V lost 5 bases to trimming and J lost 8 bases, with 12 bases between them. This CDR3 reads CSAPLAPEAFF. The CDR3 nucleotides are TGCAGTGCTCCCTTGGCGCCCGAAGCTTTCTTT.

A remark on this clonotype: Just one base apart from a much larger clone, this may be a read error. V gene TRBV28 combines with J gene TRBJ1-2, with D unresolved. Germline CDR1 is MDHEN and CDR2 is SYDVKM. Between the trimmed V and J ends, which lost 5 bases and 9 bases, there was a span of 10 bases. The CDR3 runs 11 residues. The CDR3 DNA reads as TGTGCCAGCAGTGTAAAGTATAGCTACACCTTC. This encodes CASSVKYSYTF.

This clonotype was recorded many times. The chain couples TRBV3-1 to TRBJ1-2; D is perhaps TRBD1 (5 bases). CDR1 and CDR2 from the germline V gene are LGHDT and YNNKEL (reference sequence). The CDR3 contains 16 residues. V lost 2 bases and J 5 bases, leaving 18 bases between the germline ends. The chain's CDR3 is CASSQRPTEGFYGYTF. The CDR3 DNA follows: TGTGCCAGCAGCCAACGTCCGACGGAGGGGTTTTATGGCTACACCTTC.

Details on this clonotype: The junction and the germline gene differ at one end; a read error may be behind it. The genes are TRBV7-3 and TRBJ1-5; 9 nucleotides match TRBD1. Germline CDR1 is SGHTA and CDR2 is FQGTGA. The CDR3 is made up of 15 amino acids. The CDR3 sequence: CASSQQGTGLQPQHF. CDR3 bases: TGCGCCAGCAGCCAACAAGGGACAGGGCTTCAGCCCCAGCATTTT.

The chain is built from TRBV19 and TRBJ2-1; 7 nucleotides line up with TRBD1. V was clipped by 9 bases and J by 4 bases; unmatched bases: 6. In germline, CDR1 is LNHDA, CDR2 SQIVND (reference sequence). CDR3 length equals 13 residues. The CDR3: CASHRGPYNEQFF. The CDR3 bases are TGTGCCAGCCACAGGGGACCTTACAATGAGCAGTTCTTC.

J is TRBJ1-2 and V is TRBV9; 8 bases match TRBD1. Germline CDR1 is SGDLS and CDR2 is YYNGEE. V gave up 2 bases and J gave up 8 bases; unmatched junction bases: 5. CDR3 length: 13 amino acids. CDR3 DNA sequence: TGTGCCAGCAGCGTCTACAGGGGGGAAGGCTACACCTTC. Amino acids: CASSVYRGEGYTF.

Written as DNA, the CDR3 is TGTGCCAGCAGCGACGCTAGCGGGAGCAGCCAGACCCAGTACTTC. This sequence encodes CASSDASGSSQTQYF. The chain uses TRBV9 and TRBJ2-5, with 10 bases that match TRBD2. The V gene end was trimmed by 3 bases and the J gene end by 6 bases; junction bases not matched to a gene: 8. From germline, CDR1 is SGDLS and CDR2 YYNGEE. The CDR3 has 15 amino acids.

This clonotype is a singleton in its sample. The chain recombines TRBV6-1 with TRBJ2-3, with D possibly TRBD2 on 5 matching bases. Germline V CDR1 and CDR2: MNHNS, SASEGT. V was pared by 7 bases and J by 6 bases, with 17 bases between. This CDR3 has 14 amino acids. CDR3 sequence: CASMFSGSMDTQYF. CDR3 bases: TGTGCCAGCATGTTTAGTGGGAGTATGGATACGCAGTATTTT.

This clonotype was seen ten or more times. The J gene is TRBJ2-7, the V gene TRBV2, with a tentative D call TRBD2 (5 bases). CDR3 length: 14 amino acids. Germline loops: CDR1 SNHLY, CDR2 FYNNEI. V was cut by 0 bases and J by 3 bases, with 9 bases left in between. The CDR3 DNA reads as TGTGCCAGCAGTGAAGCGGAAGGGAGCTACGAGCAGTACTTC. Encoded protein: CASSEAEGSYEQYF.

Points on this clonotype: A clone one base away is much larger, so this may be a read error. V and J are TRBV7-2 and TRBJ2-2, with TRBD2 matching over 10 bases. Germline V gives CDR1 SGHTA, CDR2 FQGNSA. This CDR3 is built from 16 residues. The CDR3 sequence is CAGSLGGTSADGELFF. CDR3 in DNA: TGTGCCGGCAGCCTCGGCGGGACTAGCGCCGACGGGGAGCTGTTTTTT. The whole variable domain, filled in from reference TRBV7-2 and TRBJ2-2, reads GAGVSQSPSNKVTEKGKDVELRCDPISGHTALYWYRQSLGQGLEFLIYFQGNSAPDKSGLPSDRFSAERTGGSVSTLTIQRTQQEDSAVYLCAGSLGGTSADGELFFGEGSRLTVL.

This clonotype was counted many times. CDR3 protein: CASSPLGDGSNQPQHF. CDR3 sequence (DNA): TGTGCCAGTAGTCCCCTGGGGGACGGTAGCAATCAGCCCCAGCATTTT. The J gene is TRBJ1-5, the V gene TRBV19; tentative D call: TRBD1 (5 bases). CDR1 is LNHDA and CDR2 is SQIVND in the germline V gene (reference sequence). The CDR3 runs 16 residues. Trimming took off 5 bases at V and 0 bases at J, with 14 bases between the two ends.

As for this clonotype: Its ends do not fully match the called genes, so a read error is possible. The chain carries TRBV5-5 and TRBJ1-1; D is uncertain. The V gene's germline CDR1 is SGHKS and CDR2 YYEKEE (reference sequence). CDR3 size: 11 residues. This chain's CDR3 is CASSGSREVFF. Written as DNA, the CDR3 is TGTGCCAGCAGCGGATCCCGTGAAGTTTTCTTT.